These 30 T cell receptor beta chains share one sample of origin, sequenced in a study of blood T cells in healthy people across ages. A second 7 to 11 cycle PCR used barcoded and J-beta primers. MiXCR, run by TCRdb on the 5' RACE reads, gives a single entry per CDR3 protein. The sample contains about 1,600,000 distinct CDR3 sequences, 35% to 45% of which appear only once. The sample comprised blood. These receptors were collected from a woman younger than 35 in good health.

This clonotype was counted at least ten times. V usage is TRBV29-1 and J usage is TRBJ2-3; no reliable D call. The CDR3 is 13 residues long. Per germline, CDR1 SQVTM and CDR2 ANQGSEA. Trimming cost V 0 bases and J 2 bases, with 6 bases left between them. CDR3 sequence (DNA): TGCAGCGTTGAAGACGGGTCCACAGATACGCAGTATTTT. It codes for CSVEDGSTDTQYF.

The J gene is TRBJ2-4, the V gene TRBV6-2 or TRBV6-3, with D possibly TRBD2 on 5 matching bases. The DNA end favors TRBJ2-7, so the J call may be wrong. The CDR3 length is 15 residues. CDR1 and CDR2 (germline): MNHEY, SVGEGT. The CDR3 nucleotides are TGTGCCAGCAGTTACTCCTCCTGGAGGACGTACGAGCAGTACTTC. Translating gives CASSYSSWRTYEQYF.

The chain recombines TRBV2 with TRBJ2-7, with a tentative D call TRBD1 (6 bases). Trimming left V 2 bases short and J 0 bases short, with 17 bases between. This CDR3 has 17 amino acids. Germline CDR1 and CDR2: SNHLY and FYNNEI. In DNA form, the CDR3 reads TGTGCCAGCAGTGAACGCCCTGCAGGGGCGCGCTCCTACGAGCAGTACTTC. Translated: CASSERPAGARSYEQYF.

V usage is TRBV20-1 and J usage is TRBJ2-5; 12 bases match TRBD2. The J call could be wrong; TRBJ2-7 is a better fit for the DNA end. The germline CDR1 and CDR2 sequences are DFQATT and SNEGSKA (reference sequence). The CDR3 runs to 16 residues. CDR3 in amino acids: CSARDTSGGSENEQYF. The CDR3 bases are TGCAGTGCTAGGGATACTAGCGGGGGGTCAGAGAACGAGCAGTACTTC.

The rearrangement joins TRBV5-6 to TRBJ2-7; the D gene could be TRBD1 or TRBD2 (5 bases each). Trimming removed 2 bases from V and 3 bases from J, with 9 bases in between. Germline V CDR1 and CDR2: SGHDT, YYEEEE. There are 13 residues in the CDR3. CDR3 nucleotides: TGTGCCAGCAGCTTCGGGGCCAACTACGAGCAGTACTTC. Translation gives CASSFGANYEQYF.

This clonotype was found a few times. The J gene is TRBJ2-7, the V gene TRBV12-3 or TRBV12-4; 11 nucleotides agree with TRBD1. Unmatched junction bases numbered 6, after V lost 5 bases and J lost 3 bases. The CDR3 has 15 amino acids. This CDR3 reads CASSRGGQGDYEQYF. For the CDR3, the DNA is TGTGCCAGCAGTAGGGGGGGACAGGGGGACTACGAGCAGTACTTC.

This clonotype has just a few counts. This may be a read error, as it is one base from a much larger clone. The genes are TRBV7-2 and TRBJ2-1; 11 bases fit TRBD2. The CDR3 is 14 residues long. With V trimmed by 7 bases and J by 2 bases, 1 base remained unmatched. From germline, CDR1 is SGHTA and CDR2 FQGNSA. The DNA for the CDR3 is TGTGCCAGCATTAGCGGGGGGGCCTACAATGAGCAGTTCTTC. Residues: CASISGGAYNEQFF.

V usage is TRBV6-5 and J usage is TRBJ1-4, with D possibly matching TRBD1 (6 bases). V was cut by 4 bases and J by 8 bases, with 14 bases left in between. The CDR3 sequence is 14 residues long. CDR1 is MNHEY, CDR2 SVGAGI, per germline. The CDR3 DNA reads TGTGCCAGCAGTTCCAGGGGAGGGTACGAAAAACTGTTTTTT. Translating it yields CASSSRGGYEKLFF.

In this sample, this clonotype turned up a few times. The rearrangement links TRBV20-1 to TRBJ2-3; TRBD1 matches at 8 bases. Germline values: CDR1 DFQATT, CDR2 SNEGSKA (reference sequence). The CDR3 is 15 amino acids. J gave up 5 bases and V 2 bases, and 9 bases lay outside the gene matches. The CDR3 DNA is TGCAGTGCTAGAAGGGCGGACAGGGTAGAAGATACGCAGTATTTT. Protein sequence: CSARRADRVEDTQYF.

CDR3 bases: TGTGCCAGCAGTTACGACCAGGGGGCTAATTCACCCCTCCACTTT. Translating it yields CASSYDQGANSPLHF. The chain combines TRBV6-5 with TRBJ1-6, with TRBD1 matching over 8 bases. The length of the CDR3 is 15 residues. V shed 2 bases and J 6 bases; nucleotides not matched to a gene: 3. Germline assignment: CDR1 MNHEY and CDR2 SVGAGI.

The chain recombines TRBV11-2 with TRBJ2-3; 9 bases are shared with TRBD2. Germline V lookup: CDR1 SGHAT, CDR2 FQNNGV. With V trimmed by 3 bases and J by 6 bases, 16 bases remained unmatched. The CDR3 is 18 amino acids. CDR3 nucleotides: TGTGCCAGCAGCTTTAGGATAGTATGGCGGGAGGGCCGTGATACGCAGTATTTT. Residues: CASSFRIVWREGRDTQYF.

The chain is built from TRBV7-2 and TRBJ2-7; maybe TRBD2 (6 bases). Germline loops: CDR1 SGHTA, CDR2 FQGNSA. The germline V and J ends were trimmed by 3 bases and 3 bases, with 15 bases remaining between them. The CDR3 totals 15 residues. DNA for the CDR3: TGTGCCAGCAGCTTTCCCAGGGCCGGGGGCTACGAGCAGTACTTC. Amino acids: CASSFPRAGGYEQYF.

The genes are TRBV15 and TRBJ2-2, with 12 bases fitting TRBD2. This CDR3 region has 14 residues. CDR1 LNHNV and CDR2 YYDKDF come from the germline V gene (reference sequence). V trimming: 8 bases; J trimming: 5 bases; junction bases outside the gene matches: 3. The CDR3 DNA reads TGTGCCACCGGACTAGCGGGACGGACCGGGGAGCTGTTTTTT. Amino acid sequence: CATGLAGRTGELFF.

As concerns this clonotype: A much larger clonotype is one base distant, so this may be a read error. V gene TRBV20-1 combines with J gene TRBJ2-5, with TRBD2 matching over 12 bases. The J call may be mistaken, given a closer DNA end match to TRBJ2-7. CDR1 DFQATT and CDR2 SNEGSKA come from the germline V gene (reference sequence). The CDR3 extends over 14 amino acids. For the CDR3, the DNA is TGCAGTACTAGTCCGACTAGCGGGAGTGACGAGCAGTACTTC. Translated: CSTSPTSGSDEQYF.

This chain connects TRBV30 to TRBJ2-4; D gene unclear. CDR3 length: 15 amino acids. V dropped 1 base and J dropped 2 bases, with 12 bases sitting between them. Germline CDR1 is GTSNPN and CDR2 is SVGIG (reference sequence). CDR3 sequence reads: CAWSERYGSKNIQYF. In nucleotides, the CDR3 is TGTGCCTGGAGTGAGAGGTACGGGTCCAAAAACATTCAGTACTTC.

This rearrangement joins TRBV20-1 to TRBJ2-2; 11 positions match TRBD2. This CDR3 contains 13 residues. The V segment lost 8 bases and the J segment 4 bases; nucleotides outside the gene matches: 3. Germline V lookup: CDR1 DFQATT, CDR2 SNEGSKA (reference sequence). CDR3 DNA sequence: TGCAGTACGCTAGCGGGGGGCACCGGGGAGCTGTTTTTT. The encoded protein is CSTLAGGTGELFF.

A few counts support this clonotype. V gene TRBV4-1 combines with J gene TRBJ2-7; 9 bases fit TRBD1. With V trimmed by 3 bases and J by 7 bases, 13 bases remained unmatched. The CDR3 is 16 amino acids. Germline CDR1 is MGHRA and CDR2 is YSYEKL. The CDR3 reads CASSQEIQGAVGEQYF. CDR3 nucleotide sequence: TGCGCCAGCAGCCAGGAAATACAGGGGGCGGTAGGAGAGCAGTACTTC.

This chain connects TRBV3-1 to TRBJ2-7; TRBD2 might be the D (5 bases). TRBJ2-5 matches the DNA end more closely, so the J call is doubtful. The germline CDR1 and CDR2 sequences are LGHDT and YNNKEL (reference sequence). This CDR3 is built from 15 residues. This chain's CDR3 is CASSHPRLLQETQYF. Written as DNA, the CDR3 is TGTGCCAGCAGCCACCCGAGACTATTACAAGAGACCCAGTACTTC.

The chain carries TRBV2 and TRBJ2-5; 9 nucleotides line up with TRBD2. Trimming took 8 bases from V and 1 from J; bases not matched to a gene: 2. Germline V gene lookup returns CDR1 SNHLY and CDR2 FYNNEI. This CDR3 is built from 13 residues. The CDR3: CASEREAQETQYF. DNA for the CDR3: TGTGCCAGCGAGCGGGAGGCCCAAGAGACCCAGTACTTC.

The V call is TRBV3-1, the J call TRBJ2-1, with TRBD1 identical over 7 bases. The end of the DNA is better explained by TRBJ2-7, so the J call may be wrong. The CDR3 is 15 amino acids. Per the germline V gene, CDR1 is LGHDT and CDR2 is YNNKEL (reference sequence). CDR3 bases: TGTGCCAGCAGCCAAGATGGGAGACAGGGCCACGAGCAGTACTTC. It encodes CASSQDGRQGHEQYF.

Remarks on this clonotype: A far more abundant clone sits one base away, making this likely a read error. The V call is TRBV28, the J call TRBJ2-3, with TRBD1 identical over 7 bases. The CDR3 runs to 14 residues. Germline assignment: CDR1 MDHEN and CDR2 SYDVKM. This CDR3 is CASSLGQSTATQYF. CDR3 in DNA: TGTGCCAGCAGTTTGGGACAGAGCACAGCTACGCAGTATTTT.

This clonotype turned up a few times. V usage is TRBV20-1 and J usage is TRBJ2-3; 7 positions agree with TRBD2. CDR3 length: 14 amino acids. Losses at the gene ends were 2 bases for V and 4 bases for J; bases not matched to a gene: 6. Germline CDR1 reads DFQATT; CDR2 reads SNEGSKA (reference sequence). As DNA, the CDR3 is TGCAGTGCTAGAAGGACTAGAGGAGCAGATACGCAGTATTTT. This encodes CSARRTRGADTQYF.

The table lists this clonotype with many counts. The CDR3 reads CASSQEGREQYF. The CDR3 nucleotides are TGTGCCAGCAGCCAAGAAGGGCGCGAGCAGTACTTC. The rearrangement links TRBV3-1 to TRBJ2-5; D uncertain. Gene TRBJ2-7 matches the end of the DNA better, so the J call may be wrong. Germline V lookup: CDR1 LGHDT, CDR2 YNNKEL (reference sequence). This CDR3 is built from 12 residues.

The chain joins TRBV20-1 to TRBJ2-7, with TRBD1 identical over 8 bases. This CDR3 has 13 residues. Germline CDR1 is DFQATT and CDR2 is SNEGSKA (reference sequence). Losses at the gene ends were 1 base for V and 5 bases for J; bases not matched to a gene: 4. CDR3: CSARGDRGHEQYF. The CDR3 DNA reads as TGCAGTGCTAGAGGAGACAGGGGCCACGAGCAGTACTTC.

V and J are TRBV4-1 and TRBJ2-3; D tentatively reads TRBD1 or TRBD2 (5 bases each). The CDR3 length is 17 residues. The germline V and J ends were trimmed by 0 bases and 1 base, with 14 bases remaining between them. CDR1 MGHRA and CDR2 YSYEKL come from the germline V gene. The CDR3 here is CASSQERPGTGTDTQYF. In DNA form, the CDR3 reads TGCGCCAGCAGCCAAGAACGTCCAGGGACGGGCACAGATACGCAGTATTTT.

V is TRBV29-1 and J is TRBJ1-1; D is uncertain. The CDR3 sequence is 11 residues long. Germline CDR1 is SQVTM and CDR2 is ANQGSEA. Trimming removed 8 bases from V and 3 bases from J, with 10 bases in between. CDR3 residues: CSPTADTEAFF. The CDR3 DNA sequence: TGCAGCCCTACTGCTGACACTGAAGCTTTCTTT.

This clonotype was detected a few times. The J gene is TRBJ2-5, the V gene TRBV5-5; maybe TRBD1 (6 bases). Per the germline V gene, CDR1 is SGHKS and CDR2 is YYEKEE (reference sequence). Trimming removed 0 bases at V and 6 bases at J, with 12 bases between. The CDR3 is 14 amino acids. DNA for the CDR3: TGTGCCAGCAGCTTGGGGCAGGGGAGCCAGACCCAGTACTTC. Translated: CASSLGQGSQTQYF.

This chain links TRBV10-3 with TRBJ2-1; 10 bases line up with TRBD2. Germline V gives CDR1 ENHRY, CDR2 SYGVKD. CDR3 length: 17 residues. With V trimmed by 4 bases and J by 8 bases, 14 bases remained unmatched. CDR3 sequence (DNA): TGTGCCATCAGTGGTGGACTAGCGGTGGAAACAGGCTATGAGCAGTTCTTC. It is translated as CAISGGLAVETGYEQFF.

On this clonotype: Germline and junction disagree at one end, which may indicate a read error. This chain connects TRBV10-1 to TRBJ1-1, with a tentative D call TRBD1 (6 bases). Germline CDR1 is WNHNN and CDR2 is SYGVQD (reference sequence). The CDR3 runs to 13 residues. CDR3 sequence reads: CARSLNRVTEAVF. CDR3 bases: TGCGCCAGGAGCCTCAACAGGGTCACTGAAGCTGTCTTT.

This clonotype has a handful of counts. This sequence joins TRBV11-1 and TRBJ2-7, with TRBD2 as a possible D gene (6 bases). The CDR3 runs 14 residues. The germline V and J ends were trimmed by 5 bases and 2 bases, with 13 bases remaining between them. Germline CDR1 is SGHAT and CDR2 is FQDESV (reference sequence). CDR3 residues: CASSAGLMTYEQYF. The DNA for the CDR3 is TGTGCCAGCAGCGCGGGACTGATGACCTACGAGCAGTACTTC.